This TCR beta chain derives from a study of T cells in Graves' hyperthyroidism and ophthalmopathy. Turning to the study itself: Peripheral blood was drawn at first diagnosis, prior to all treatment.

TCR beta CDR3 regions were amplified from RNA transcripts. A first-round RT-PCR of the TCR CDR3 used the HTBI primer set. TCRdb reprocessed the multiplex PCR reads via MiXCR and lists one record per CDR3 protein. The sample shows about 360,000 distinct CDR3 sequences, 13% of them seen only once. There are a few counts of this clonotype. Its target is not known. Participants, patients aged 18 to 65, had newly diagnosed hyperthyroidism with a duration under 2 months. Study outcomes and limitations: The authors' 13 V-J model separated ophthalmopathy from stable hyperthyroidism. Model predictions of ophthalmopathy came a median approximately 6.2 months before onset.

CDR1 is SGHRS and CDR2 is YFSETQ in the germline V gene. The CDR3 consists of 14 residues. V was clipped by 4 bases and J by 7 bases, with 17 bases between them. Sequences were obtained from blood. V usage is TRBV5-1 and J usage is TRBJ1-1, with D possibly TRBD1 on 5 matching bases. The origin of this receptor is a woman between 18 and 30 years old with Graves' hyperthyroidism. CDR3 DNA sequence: TGCGCCAGCAGCCTCCTCCAACGGGGGAATGAAGCTTTCTTT. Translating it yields CASSLLQRGNEAFF.